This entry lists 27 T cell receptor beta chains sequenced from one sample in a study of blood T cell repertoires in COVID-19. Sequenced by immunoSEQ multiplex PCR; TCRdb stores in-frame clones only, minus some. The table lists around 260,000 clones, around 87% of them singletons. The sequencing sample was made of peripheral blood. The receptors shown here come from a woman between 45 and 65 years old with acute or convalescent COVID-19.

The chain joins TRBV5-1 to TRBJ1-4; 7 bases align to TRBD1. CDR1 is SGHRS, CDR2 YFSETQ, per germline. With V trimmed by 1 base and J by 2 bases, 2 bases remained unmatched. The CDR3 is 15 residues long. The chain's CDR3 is CASSLQGDTNEKLFF. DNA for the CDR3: TGCGCCAGCAGCTTGCAGGGGGACACTAATGAAAAACTGTTTTTT.

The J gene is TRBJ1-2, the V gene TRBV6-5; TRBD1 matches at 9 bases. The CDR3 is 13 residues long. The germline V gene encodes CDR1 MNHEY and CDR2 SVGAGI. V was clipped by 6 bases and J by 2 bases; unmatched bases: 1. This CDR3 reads CASRDRGNYGYTF. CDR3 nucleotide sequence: TGTGCCAGCAGGGACAGGGGAAACTATGGCTACACCTTC.

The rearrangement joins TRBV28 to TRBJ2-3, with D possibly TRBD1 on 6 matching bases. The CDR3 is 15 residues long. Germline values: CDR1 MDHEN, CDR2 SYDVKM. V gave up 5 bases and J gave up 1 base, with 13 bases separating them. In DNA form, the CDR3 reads TGTGCCAGCAGTACAACAGGGCAGCGCACAGATACGCAGTATTTT. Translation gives CASSTTGQRTDTQYF.

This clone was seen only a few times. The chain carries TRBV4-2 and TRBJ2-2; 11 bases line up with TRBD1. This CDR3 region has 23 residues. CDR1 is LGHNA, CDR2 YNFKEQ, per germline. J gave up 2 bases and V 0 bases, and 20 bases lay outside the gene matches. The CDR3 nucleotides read TGTGCCAGCAGCCAAGATAGGGCTTTGGACAGGGGGCTTGGCGGGCCCAACACCGGGGAGCTGTTTTTT. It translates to CASSQDRALDRGLGGPNTGELFF.

CDR3 nucleotide sequence: TGTGCCATCACCCCTGGGACAGGGGGGAATGAGCAGTTCTTC. Its protein is CAITPGTGGNEQFF. The V gene is TRBV10-3, the J gene TRBJ2-1, with 11 bases matching TRBD1. This CDR3 spans 14 amino acids. Germline assignment: CDR1 ENHRY and CDR2 SYGVKD. J was trimmed by 7 bases and V by 7 bases; bases with no gene match: 6.

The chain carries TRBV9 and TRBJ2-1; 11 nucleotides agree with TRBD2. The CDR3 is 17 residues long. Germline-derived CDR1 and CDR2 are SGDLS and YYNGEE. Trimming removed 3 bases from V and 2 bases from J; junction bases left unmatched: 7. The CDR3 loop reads CASSADRLAGTYNEQFF. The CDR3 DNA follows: TGTGCCAGCAGCGCCGATAGACTAGCGGGAACCTACAATGAGCAGTTCTTC.

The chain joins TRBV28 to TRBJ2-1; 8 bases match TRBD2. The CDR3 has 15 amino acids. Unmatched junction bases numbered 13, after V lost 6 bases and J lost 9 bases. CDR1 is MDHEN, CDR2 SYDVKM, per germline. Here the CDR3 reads CASSLASGRGGEQFF. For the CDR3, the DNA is TGTGCCAGCAGCCTCGCCAGCGGGAGAGGTGGTGAGCAGTTCTTC.

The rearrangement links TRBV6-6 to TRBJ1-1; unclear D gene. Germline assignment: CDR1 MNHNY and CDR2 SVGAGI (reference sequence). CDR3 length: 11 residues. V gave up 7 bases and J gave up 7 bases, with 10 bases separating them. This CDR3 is CASTPGNEAFF. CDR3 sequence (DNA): TGTGCCAGCACCCCCGGGAATGAAGCTTTCTTT.

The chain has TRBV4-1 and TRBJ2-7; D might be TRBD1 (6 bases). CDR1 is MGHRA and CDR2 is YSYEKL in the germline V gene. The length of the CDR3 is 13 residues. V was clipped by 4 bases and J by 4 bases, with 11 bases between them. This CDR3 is CASSLDSFYEQYF. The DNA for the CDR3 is TGCGCCAGCAGCCTGGACAGTTTTTACGAGCAGTACTTC.

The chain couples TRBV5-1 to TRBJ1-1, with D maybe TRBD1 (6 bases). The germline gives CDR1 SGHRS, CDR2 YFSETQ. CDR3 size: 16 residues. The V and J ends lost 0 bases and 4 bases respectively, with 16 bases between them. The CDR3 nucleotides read TGCGCCAGCAGCTTGGATTCGGGGGGCTCAGTCACTGAAGCTTTCTTT. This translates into CASSLDSGGSVTEAFF.

The CDR3 sequence is CAIRKTGAADTQYF. The CDR3 DNA follows: TGTGCCATCAGGAAGACAGGGGCAGCAGATACGCAGTATTTT. The chain is built from TRBV10-3 and TRBJ2-3, with 8 bases matching TRBD1. The V gene's germline CDR1 is ENHRY and CDR2 SYGVKD. Trimming cost V 6 bases and J 4 bases; bases outside gene matches: 6. This CDR3 comprises 14 residues.

CDR3 sequence: CASSLGGTGVGYEQYF. CDR3 nucleotide sequence: TGTGCCAGCAGCTTAGGGGGGACAGGGGTTGGCTACGAGCAGTACTTC. The rearrangement uses TRBV7-6 and TRBJ2-7; 10 nucleotides agree with TRBD1. The CDR3 totals 16 residues. Unmatched junction bases numbered 6, after V lost 1 base and J lost 3 bases. Looked up from germline, CDR1 is SGHVS and CDR2 is FNYEAQ.

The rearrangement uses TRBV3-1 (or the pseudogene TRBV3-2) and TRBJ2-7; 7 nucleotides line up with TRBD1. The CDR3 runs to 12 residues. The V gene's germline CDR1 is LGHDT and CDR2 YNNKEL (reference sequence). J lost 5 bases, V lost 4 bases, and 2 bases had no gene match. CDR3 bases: TGTGCCAGCAGCCGAACAGGGGACGAGCAGTACTTC. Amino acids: CASSRTGDEQYF.

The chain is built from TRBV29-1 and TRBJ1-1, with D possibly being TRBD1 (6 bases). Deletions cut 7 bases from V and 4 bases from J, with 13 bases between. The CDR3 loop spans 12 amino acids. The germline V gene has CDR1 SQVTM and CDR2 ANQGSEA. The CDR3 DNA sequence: TGCAGCGCCAACCTAGGGGGCACTGAAGCTTTCTTT. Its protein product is CSANLGGTEAFF.

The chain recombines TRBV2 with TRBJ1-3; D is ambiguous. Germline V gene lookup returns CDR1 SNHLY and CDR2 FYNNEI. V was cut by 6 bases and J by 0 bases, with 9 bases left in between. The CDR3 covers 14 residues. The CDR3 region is CASRRAVSGNTIYF. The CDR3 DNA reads TGTGCCAGCAGGAGAGCCGTCTCTGGAAACACCATATATTTT.

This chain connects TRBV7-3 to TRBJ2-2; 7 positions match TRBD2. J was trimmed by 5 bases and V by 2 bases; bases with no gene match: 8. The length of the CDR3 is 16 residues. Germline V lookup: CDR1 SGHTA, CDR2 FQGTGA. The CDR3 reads CASSLHLGGVTGELFF. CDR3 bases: TGTGCCAGCAGCTTACACTTGGGAGGGGTTACCGGGGAGCTGTTTTTT.

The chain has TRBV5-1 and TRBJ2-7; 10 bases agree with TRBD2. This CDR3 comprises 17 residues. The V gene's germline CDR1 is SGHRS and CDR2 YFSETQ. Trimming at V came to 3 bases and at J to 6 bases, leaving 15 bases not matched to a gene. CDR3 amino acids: CASSSAAGGPKVGEQYF. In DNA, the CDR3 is TGCGCCAGCAGCTCCGCAGCGGGAGGGCCTAAGGTTGGCGAGCAGTACTTC.

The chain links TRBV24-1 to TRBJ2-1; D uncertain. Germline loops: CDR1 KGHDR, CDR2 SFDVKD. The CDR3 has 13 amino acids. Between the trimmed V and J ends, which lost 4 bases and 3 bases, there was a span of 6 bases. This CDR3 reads CATSDPVYNEQFF. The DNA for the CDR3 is TGTGCCACCAGTGACCCTGTCTACAATGAGCAGTTCTTC.

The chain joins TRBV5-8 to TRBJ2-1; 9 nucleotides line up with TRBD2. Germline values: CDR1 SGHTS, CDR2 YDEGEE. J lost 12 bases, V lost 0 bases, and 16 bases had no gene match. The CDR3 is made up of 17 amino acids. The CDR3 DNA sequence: TGTGCCAGCAGCTTGGCCGGTGGCGGGAGGGCCCCCCGTGGGCAGTTCTTC. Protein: CASSLAGGGRAPRGQFF.

The CDR3 DNA is TGTGCCAGCAAGTCAGGGGGCGGGGAGACCCAGTACTTC. Protein: CASKSGGGETQYF. The chain uses TRBV6-5 and TRBJ2-5; TRBD1 matches 8 bases. The CDR3 spans 13 residues. Germline CDR1 and CDR2: MNHEY and SVGAGI. The trim removed 7 bases at V and 5 bases at J, leaving 6 bases unmatched.

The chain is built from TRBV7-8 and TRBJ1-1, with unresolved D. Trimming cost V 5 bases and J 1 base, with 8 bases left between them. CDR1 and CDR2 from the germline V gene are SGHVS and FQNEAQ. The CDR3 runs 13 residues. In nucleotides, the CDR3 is TGTGCCAGCAGCCAAGACACGAACACTGAAGCTTTCTTT. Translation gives CASSQDTNTEAFF.

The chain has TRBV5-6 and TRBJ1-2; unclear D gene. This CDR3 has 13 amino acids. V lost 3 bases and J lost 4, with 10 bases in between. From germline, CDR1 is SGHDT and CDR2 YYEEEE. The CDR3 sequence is CASSSTAGYGYTF. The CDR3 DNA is TGTGCCAGCAGCTCAACGGCGGGCTATGGCTACACCTTC. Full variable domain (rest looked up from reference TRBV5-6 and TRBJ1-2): DAGVTQSPTHLIKTRGQQVTLRCSPKSGHDTVSWYQQALGQGPQFIFQYYEEEERQRGNFPDRFSGHQFPNYSSELNVNALLLGDSALYLCASSSTAGYGYTFGSGTRLTVV.

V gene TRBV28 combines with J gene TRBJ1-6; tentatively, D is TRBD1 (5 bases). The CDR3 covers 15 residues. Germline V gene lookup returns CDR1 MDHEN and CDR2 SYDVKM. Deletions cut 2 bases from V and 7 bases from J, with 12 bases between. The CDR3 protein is CASSLGGTSNSPLHF. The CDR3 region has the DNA TGTGCCAGCAGTTTAGGGGGGACTAGCAATTCACCCCTCCACTTT.

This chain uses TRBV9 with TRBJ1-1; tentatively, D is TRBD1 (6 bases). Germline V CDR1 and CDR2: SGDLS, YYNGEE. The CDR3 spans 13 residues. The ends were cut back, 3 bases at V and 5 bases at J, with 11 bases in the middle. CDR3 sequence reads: CASSGVQGTEAFF. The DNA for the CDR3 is TGTGCCAGCAGCGGGGTACAGGGAACTGAAGCTTTCTTT.

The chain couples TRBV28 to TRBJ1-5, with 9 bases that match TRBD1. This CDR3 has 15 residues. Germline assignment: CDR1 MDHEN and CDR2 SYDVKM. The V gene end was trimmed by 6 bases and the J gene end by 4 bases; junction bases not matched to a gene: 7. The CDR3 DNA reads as TGTGCCAGCAGAACGACAGGGGGACTAAATCAGCCCCAGCATTTT. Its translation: CASRTTGGLNQPQHF.

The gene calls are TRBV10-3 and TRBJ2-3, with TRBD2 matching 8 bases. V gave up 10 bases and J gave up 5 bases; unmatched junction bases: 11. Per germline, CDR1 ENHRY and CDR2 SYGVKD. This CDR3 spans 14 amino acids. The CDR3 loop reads CATGVTGGVDTQYF. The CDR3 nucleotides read TGTGCCACGGGGGTCACGGGAGGGGTAGATACGCAGTATTTT.

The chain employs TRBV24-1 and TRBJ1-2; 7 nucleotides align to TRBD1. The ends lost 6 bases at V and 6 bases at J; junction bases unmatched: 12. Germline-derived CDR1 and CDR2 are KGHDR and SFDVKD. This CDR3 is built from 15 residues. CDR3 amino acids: CATSTTGVGWDGYTF. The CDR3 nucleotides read TGTGCCACCAGTACTACAGGGGTAGGTTGGGATGGCTACACCTTC.